This TCR beta chain stems from a study of blood T cell repertoires in COVID-19. Germline lookup yields CDR1 SNHLY and CDR2 FYNNEI. V was shortened by 2 bases and J by 12 bases, with 14 bases between the two germline ends. CDR3 length: 14 amino acids. Clones were read by immunoSEQ multiplex PCR, and TCRdb kept only the in-frame ones, dropping some. The table includes 150,000 to 200,000 clones, approximately 80% detected once. The clonotype originates from an elderly woman with active or convalescent COVID-19. The sample was peripheral blood. V and J are TRBV2 and TRBJ1-6; unclear D gene. CDR3 nucleotide sequence: TGTGCCAGCAGTGAAATGTACGGTGAGGGACCCCTCCACTTT. This codes for CASSEMYGEGPLHF.